This T cell receptor beta chain was retrieved from a study of blood T cell repertoires in COVID-19. CDR1 and CDR2 from the germline V gene are MNHEY and SVGAGI. V gave up 6 bases and J gave up 3 bases, with 12 bases separating them. The CDR3 sequence is 14 residues long. Recovered participants had two consecutive negative NP/OP PCR tests, healthcare professional clearance, or symptom resolution. This table comes from immunoSEQ multiplex PCR, and its TCRdb copy is limited to in-frame clones, with some not included. The sample holds roughly 68,000 clones, more than 70% seen once. This rearrangement joins TRBV6-5 to TRBJ1-3; TRBD1 is a possible D gene (6 bases). This receptor was taken from a woman in her 40s who had recovered from COVID-19. The sequencing input was PBMCs or T cells enriched from blood (not recorded which). Written as DNA, the CDR3 is TGTGCCAGCAGCGTTGACAGGAGTGGAAACACCATATATTTT. Protein: CASSVDRSGNTIYF.